These T cell receptor beta chains were read from a single sample in a study of control samples from healthy donors and cancer patients. The protocol was immunoSEQ multiplex PCR, while the TCRdb copy is restricted to in-frame clones and leaves out a portion. The table includes 130,000 or so clones, around 87% detected once. The sequencing sample was made of blood. The receptors originated from a man aged 55 to 70 in good health. CDR3s include the opening cysteine and the closing phenylalanine or tryptophan. A D gene is named only where the DNA matches it firmly. Only part of the rows carry a size: once, few, many, or a class if the clone is expanded.

V,size,J,D,DNA,CDR3
TRBV5-1,-,TRBJ2-3,TRBD2,TGCGCCAGCAGCTATAAGACCCTAGCGGGGGATATAAAGAACACAGATACGCAGTATTTT,CASSYKTLAGDIKNTDTQYF
TRBV20-1,-,TRBJ1-2,-,TGCAGTGCTAGTCTCAATGATGGCTACACCTTC,CSASLNDGYTF
TRBV10-3,once,TRBJ1-2,-,TGTGCCATCAGTGAGTCGGCTGGAGGGGCGATGGACTACACCTTC,CAISESAGGAMDYTF
TRBV9,-,TRBJ2-1,-,TGTGCCAGCAGCGTAGGTATTGGGGGAATTGAGCAGTTCTTC,CASSVGIGGIEQFF
TRBV5-5,-,TRBJ1-4,-,TGTGCCAGCAGCTTGCAGGTGGTCACAACTAATGAAAAACTGTTTTTT,CASSLQVVTTNEKLFF
TRBV3-1/TRBV3-2,-,TRBJ2-1,-,TGTGCCAGCAGCCAAGCTCCGGTGCAGGGGGGTAGTGAGCAGTTCTTC,CASSQAPVQGGSEQFF
TRBV19,-,TRBJ2-5,-,TGTGCCAGTAGAGCGGGACATGGAGCCCAAGAGACCCAGTACTTC,CASRAGHGAQETQYF
TRBV6-5,once,TRBJ1-4,TRBD1,TGTGCCAGCAGTTTTACAGGGGGCGGGCACGAAAAACTGTTTTTT,CASSFTGGGHEKLFF
TRBV19,-,TRBJ2-7,-,TGTGCCAGTAGCCAGCTGGCGGGCTCCTACGAGCAGTACTTC,CASSQLAGSYEQYF
TRBV6-5,-,TRBJ2-3,-,TGTGCCAGCAGTTACCGCTGGTGGGGGCCAGATACGCAGTATTTT,CASSYRWWGPDTQYF
TRBV9,-,TRBJ1-3,-,TGTGCCAGCGCTAAGGGGGGCTCTGGAAACACCATATATTTT,CASAKGGSGNTIYF
TRBV6-5,-,TRBJ1-2,TRBD1,TGTGCCAGCAGTTACTCGACAGGGAACTATGGCTACACCTTC,CASSYSTGNYGYTF
TRBV6-5,-,TRBJ1-1,TRBD1,TGTGCCAGCAGTTACTCTACAGGGGTCACTGAAGCTTTCTTT,CASSYSTGVTEAFF
TRBV4-1,-,TRBJ1-5,-,TGCGCCAGCAGCCAAGTGGTTGATAGCAATCAGCCCCAGCATTTT,CASSQVVDSNQPQHF
TRBV27,once,TRBJ2-2,-,TGTGCCAGCAGTTTATCGGGAGGGGGCGTAAACACCGGGGAGCTGTTTTTT,CASSLSGGGVNTGELFF
TRBV12-3/TRBV12-4,-,TRBJ1-1,TRBD1,TGTGCCAGCAGTTCCGGACAGGGAACTGAAGCTTTCTTT,CASSSGQGTEAFF